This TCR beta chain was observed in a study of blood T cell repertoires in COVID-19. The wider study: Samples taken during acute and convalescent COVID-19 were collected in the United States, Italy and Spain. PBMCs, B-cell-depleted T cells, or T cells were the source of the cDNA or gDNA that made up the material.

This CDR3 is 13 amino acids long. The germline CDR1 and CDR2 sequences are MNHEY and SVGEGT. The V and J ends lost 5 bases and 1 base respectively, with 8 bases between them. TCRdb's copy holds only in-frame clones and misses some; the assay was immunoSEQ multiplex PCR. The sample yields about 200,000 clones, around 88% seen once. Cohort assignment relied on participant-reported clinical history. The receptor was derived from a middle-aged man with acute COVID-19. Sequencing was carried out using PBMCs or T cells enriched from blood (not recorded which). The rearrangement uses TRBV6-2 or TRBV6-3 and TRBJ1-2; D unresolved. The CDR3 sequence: CASSQDYNYGYTF. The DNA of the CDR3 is TGTGCCAGCAGTCAGGATTATAACTATGGCTACACCTTC.